The entry below gives a single T cell receptor (beta chain) sequence along with its context. Libraries were prepared by immunoSEQ multiplex PCR; TCRdb keeps only in-frame clonotypes and omits some of them. The sample records around 76,000 clones, 75% to 90% being singletons. The CDR3 is made up of 15 amino acids. With V trimmed by 1 base and J by 4 bases, 5 bases remained unmatched. Looked up from germline, CDR1 is SGHVS and CDR2 is FNYEAQ. This specimen comes from a study of T cell clones after liver transplantation. This clonotype was sampled from a human patient who received a liver transplant. T cells may partly derive from the graft donor. Here the sequenced sample was CD4+ T cells from blood, taken 12 months after liver transplant. The chain uses TRBV7-6 and TRBJ2-3; 7 bases align to TRBD2. The CDR3 DNA reads TGTGCCAGCAGCTTAGTGGGAGGGTTTCCAGATACGCAGTATTTT. It encodes CASSLVGGFPDTQYF.